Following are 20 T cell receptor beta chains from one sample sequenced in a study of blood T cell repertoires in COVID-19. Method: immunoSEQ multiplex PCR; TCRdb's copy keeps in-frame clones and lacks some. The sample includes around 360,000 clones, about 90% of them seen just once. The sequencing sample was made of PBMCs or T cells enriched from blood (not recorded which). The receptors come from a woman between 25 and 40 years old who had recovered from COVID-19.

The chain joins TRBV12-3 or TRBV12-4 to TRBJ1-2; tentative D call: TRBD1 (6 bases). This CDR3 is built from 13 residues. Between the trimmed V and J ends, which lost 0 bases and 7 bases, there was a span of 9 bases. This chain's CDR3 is CASSLAGALGYTF. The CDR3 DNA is TGTGCCAGCAGTTTAGCGGGGGCGCTTGGCTACACCTTC.

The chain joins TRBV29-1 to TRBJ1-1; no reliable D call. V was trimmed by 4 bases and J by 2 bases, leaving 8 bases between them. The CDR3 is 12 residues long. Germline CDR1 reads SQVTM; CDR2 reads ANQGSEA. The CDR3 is CSVAVSNTEAFF. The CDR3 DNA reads TGCAGCGTTGCCGTGAGCAACACTGAAGCTTTCTTT.

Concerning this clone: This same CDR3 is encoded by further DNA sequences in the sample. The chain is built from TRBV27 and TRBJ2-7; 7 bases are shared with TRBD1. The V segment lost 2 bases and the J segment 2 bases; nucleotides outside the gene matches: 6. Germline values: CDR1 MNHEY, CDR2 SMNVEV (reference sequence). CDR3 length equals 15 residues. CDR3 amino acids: CASSLGAGGPYEQYF. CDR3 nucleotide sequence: TGTGCCAGCAGTTTAGGGGCAGGGGGTCCCTACGAGCAGTACTTC.

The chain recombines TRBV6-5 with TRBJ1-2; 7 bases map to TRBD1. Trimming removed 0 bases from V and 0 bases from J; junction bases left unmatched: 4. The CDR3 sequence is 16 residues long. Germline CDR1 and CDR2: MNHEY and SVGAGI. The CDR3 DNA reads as TGTGCCAGCAGTTACTCGACAGGGCCCTCTAACTATGGCTACACCTTC. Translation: CASSYSTGPSNYGYTF.

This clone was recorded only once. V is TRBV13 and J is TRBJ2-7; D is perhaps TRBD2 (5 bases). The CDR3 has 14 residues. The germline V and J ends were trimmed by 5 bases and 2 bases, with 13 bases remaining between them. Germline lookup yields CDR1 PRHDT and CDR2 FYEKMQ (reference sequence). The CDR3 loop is CASSRGLSTYEQYF. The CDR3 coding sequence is TGTGCCAGCAGCCGTGGACTGAGTACCTACGAGCAGTACTTC.

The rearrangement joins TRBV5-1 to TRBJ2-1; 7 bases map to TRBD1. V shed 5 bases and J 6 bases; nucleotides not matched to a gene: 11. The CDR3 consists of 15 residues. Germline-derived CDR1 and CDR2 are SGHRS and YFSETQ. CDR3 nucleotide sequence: TGCGCCAGCAGGCCGGGGTCCGGGACAGCCAATGAGCAGTTCTTC. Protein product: CASRPGSGTANEQFF. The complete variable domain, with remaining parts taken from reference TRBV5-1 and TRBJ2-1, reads KAGVTQTPRYLIKTRGQQVTLSCSPISGHRSVSWYQQTPGQGLQFLFEYFSETQRNKGNFPGRFSGRQFSNSRSEMNVSTLELGDSALYLCASRPGSGTANEQFFGPGTRLTVL.

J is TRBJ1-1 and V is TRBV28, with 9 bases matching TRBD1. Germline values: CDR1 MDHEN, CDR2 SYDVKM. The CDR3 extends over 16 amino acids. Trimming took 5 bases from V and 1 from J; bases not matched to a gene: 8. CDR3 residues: CASSNRRQGENTEAFF. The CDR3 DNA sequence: TGTGCCAGCAGTAACAGAAGACAGGGGGAGAACACTGAAGCTTTCTTT.

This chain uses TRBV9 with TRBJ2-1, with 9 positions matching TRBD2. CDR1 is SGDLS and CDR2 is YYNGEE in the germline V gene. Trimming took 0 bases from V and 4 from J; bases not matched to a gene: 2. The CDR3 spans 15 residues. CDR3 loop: CASSVVSGGYNEQFF. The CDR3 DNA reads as TGTGCCAGCAGCGTAGTTAGCGGGGGATACAATGAGCAGTTCTTC.

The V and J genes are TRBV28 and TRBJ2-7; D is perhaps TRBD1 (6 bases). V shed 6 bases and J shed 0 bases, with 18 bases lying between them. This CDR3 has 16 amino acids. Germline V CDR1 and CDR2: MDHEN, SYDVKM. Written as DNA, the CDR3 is TGTGCCAGCAGCCTTAACTCAGGGGCTTACTCCTACGAGCAGTACTTC. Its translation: CASSLNSGAYSYEQYF.

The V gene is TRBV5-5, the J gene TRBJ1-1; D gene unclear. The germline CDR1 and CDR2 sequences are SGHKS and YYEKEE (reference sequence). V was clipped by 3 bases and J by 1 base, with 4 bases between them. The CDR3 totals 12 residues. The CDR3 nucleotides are TGTGCCAGCAGCTATCGGAACACTGAAGCTTTCTTT. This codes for CASSYRNTEAFF.

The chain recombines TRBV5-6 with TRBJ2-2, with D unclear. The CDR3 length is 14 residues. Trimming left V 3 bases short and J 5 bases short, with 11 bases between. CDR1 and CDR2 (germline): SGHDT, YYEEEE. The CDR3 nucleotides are TGTGCCAGCAGCTGGAAAGACGGGACCGGGGAGCTGTTTTTT. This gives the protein CASSWKDGTGELFF.

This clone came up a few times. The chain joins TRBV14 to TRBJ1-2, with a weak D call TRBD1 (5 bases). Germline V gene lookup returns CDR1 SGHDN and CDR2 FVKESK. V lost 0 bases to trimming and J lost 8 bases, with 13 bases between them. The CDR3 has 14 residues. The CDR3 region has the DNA TGTGCCAGCAGCCAAGAGGCAGGGTTGAGGGGCTACACCTTC. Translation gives CASSQEAGLRGYTF.

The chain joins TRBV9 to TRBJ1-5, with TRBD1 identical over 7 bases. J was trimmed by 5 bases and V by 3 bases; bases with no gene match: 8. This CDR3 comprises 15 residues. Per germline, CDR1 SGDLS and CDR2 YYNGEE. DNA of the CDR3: TGTGCCAGCAGCGCGGGAGACAGGGCGCATCAGCCCCAGCATTTT. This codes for CASSAGDRAHQPQHF.

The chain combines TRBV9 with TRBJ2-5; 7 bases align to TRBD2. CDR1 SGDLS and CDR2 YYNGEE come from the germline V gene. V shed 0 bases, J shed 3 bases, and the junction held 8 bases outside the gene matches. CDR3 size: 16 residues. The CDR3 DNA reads TGTGCCAGCAGCGTAGATTTCGGGAGGAGGGAAGAGACCCAGTACTTC. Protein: CASSVDFGRREETQYF.

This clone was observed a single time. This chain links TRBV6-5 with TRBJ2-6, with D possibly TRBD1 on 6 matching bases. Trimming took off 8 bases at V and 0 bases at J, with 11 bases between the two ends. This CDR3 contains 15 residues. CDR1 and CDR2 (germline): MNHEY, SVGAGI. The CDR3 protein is CASGQLSSGANVLTF. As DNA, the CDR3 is TGTGCCAGCGGACAGTTGTCCTCTGGGGCCAACGTCCTGACTTTC.

The CDR3 DNA follows: TGTGCCAGCATCCCCCTCGGACAGGGGGAACTTGGCTACACCTTC. This translates into CASIPLGQGELGYTF. This chain links TRBV7-9 with TRBJ1-2; 10 bases are shared with TRBD1. The germline CDR1 and CDR2 sequences are SEHNR and FQNEAQ (reference sequence). CDR3 length: 15 residues. V shed 7 bases and J 7 bases; nucleotides not matched to a gene: 12. The whole variable domain, remainder taken from reference TRBV7-9 and TRBJ1-2, is DTGVSQNPRHKITKRGQNVTFRCDPISEHNRLYWYRQTLGQGPEFLTYFQNEAQLEKSRLLSDRFSAERPKGSFSTLEIQRTEQGDSAMYLCASIPLGQGELGYTFGSGTRLTVV.

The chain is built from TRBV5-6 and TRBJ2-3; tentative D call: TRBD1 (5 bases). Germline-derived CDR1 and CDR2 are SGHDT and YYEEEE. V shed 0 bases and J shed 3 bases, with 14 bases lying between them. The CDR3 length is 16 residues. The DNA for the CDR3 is TGTGCCAGCAGCTTGGGAGACAGCCGATCGACAGATACGCAGTATTTT. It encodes CASSLGDSRSTDTQYF. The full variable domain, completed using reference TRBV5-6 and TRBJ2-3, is DAGVTQSPTHLIKTRGQQVTLRCSPKSGHDTVSWYQQALGQGPQFIFQYYEEEERQRGNFPDRFSGHQFPNYSSELNVNALLLGDSALYLCASSLGDSRSTDTQYFGPGTRLTVL.

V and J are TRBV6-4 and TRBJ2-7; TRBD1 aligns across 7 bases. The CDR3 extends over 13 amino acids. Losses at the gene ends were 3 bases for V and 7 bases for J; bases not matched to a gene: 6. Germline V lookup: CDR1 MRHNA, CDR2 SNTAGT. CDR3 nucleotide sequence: TGTGCCAGCAGTGAAGGGGGCCGAGGGGAGCAGTACTTC. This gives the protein CASSEGGRGEQYF.

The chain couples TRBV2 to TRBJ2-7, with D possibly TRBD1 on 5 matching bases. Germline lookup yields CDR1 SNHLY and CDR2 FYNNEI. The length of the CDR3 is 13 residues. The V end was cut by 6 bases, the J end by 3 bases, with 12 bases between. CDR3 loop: CASSAQDSYEQYF. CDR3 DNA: TGTGCCAGCAGCGCTCAAGACAGCTACGAGCAGTACTTC.

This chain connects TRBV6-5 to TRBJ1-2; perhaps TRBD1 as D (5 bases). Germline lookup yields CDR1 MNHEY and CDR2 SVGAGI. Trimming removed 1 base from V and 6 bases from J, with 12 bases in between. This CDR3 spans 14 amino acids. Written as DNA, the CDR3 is TGTGCCAGCAGTTACTACCAGGGCGATAATGGCTACACCTTC. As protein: CASSYYQGDNGYTF.